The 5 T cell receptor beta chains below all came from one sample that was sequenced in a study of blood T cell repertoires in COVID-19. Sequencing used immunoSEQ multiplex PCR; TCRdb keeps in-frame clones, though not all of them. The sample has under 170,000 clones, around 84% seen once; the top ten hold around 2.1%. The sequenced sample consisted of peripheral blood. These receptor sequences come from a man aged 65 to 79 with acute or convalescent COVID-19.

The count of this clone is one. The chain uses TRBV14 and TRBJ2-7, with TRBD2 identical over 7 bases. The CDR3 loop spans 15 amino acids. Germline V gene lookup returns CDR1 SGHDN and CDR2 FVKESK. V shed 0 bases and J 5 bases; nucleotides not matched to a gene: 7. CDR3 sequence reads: CASSQESREWDEQYF. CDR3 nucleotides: TGTGCCAGCAGCCAAGAGTCGCGGGAGTGGGACGAGCAGTACTTC.

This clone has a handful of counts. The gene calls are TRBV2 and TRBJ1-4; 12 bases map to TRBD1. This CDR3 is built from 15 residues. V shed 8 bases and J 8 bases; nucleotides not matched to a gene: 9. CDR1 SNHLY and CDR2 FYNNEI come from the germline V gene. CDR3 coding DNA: TGTGCCAGCCTCCGGGGGACAGGGGGCCGAGAAAAACTGTTTTTT. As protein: CASLRGTGGREKLFF.

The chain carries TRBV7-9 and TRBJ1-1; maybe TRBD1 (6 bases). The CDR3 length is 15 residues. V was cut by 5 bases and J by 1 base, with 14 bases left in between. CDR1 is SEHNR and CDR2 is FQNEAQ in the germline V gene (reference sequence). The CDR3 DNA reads TGTGCCAGCAGCGGAATCCCGGGACAGAACACTGAAGCTTTCTTT. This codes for CASSGIPGQNTEAFF.

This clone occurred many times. CDR3 sequence reads: CASSSATGGDSSGNTIYF. The CDR3 DNA reads as TGTGCCAGCAGCTCCGCGACAGGGGGCGATTCTTCTGGAAACACCATATATTTT. The chain uses TRBV7-6 and TRBJ1-3, with 10 bases aligning to TRBD1. Germline V gene lookup returns CDR1 SGHVS and CDR2 FNYEAQ. J gave up 1 base and V 4 bases, and 10 bases lay outside the gene matches. The CDR3 has 18 amino acids.

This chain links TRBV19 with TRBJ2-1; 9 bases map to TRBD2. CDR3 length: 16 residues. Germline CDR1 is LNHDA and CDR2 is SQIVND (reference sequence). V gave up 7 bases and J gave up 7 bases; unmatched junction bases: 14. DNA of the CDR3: TGTGCCAGTAAAACTACAGGGAGCGGGGGGTATAATGAGCAGTTCTTC. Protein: CASKTTGSGGYNEQFF.